The 18 T cell receptor beta chains listed next were all sequenced from one sample in a study of cytomegalovirus exposure and HLA in healthy donors. The PCR was carried out with 60 Vbeta primers and 13 Jbeta primers. Generated by immunoSEQ multiplex PCR, the TCRdb table keeps only in-frame clones and is missing some. The sample has 200,000 or so clones, 65% to 85% seen once. Specimen: PBMCs. All receptors derive from a young woman in good health and CMV-seropositive.

The V and J genes are TRBV6-6 and TRBJ1-5, with 7 bases identical to TRBD1. CDR3 length equals 16 residues. Germline CDR1 reads MNHNY; CDR2 reads SVGAGI (reference sequence). The junction had 7 bases not matched to a gene; V was cut back by 0 bases and J by 5 bases. CDR3 protein: CASSYSRTGVDQPQHF. The CDR3 DNA reads TGTGCCAGCAGTTACTCGAGAACAGGGGTGGATCAGCCCCAGCATTTT.

V is TRBV19 and J is TRBJ1-2; 7 bases match TRBD1. This CDR3 has 15 residues. Germline loops: CDR1 LNHDA, CDR2 SQIVND (reference sequence). V was clipped by 4 bases and J by 2 bases; unmatched bases: 7. The CDR3 bases are TGTGCCAGTAGTACTCCAACGGGACAGAACTATGGCTACACCTTC. This translates into CASSTPTGQNYGYTF.

The chain uses TRBV6-5 and TRBJ1-2, with TRBD1 as a possible D gene (5 bases). V dropped 2 bases and J dropped 5 bases, with 18 bases sitting between them. CDR1 is MNHEY and CDR2 is SVGAGI in the germline V gene. The CDR3 spans 16 residues. The CDR3 sequence: CASSYVAGTSGYGYTF. The DNA of the CDR3 is TGTGCCAGCAGTTACGTCGCGGGGACCTCGGGGTATGGCTACACCTTC.

V and J are TRBV2 and TRBJ2-1, with a tentative D call TRBD2 (6 bases). Trimming pared 4 bases from V and 4 bases from J, leaving 23 bases between. Germline values: CDR1 SNHLY, CDR2 FYNNEI. The CDR3 runs 18 residues. The CDR3 protein is CASSARRGGRYDYNEQFF. DNA for the CDR3: TGTGCCAGCAGTGCCCGACGGGGAGGCAGATATGATTACAATGAGCAGTTCTTC.

The V gene is TRBV6-6, the J gene TRBJ1-1; no clear D gene. Germline V CDR1 and CDR2: MNHNY, SVGAGI (reference sequence). Trimming pared 5 bases from V and 3 bases from J, leaving 10 bases between. The CDR3 extends over 13 amino acids. Here the CDR3 reads CASSRTGDTEAFF. DNA of the CDR3: TGTGCCAGCAGTCGGACCGGGGACACTGAAGCTTTCTTT.

The chain uses TRBV7-9 and TRBJ1-1; 11 bases are a match to TRBD1. The length of the CDR3 is 14 residues. CDR1 and CDR2 (germline): SEHNR, FQNEAQ (reference sequence). V was clipped by 5 bases and J by 5 bases; unmatched bases: 4. CDR3 bases: TGTGCCAGCAGCCCGCGGGACAGGGGGACTGAAGCTTTCTTT. Amino acid sequence: CASSPRDRGTEAFF. The variable domain in full, with the rest retrieved from reference TRBV7-9 and TRBJ1-1, is DTGVSQNPRHKITKRGQNVTFRCDPISEHNRLYWYRQTLGQGPEFLTYFQNEAQLEKSRLLSDRFSAERPKGSFSTLEIQRTEQGDSAMYLCASSPRDRGTEAFFGQGTRLTVV.

This chain links TRBV4-1 with TRBJ2-5; perhaps TRBD1 as D (7 bases). The V end was cut by 4 bases, the J end by 5 bases, with 17 bases between. The CDR3 spans 15 residues. Germline assignment: CDR1 MGHRA and CDR2 YSYEKL. CDR3 DNA: TGCGCCAGCAGCCGTGGAGGGGGCGTTTGGGAGACCCAGTACTTC. Protein: CASSRGGGVWETQYF.

The chain carries TRBV6-6 and TRBJ2-2; D perhaps matches TRBD1 (5 bases). Germline V CDR1 and CDR2: MNHNY, SVGAGI (reference sequence). This CDR3 has 14 residues. Trimming pared 6 bases from V and 2 bases from J, leaving 10 bases between. CDR3 loop: CASRLTVNTGELFF. In DNA, the CDR3 is TGTGCCAGCAGACTGACAGTTAACACCGGGGAGCTGTTTTTT.

V is TRBV6-5 and J is TRBJ2-1; 11 bases match TRBD2. Germline V gene sequence: CDR1 MNHEY, CDR2 SVGAGI. V gave up 6 bases and J gave up 7 bases; unmatched junction bases: 5. The CDR3 has 14 amino acids. CDR3 in DNA: TGTGCCAGCAGACCGGGACTAGCGGCGAATGAGCAGTTCTTC. This encodes CASRPGLAANEQFF.

The chain recombines TRBV19 with TRBJ1-1; D gene unclear. Trimming pared 4 bases from V and 3 bases from J, leaving 6 bases between. The CDR3 consists of 12 residues. From germline, CDR1 is LNHDA and CDR2 SQIVND (reference sequence). The CDR3 DNA sequence: TGTGCCAGTAGTAGGGAGGACACTGAAGCTTTCTTT. Translation: CASSREDTEAFF.

The rearrangement uses TRBV27 and TRBJ1-4; weak D call: TRBD1 (5 bases). Trimming pared 8 bases from V and 7 bases from J, leaving 17 bases between. CDR1 and CDR2 (germline): MNHEY, SMNVEV (reference sequence). There are 14 residues in the CDR3. The CDR3 sequence is CASGVFVRGEKLFF. For the CDR3, the DNA is TGTGCCAGCGGGGTATTCGTAAGGGGTGAAAAACTGTTTTTT. Together with reference TRBV27 and TRBJ1-4, the CDR3 gives the full variable domain: EAQVTQNPRYLITVTGKKLTVTCSQNMNHEYMSWYRQDPGLGLRQIYYSMNVEVTDKGDVPEGYKVSRKEKRNFPLILESPSPNQTSLYFCASGVFVRGEKLFFGSGTQLSVL.

This clone was seen a few times. The chain has TRBV6-6 and TRBJ1-4; D call uncertain. V was clipped by 2 bases and J by 8 bases, with 9 bases between them. This CDR3 has 13 residues. Germline CDR1 is MNHNY and CDR2 is SVGAGI (reference sequence). In nucleotides, the CDR3 is TGTGCCAGCAGTTACGTCCCGACAGAAAAACTGTTTTTT. Residues: CASSYVPTEKLFF.

This chain links TRBV27 with TRBJ2-3; 14 bases are shared with TRBD2. The V segment lost 6 bases and the J segment 1 base; nucleotides outside the gene matches: 9. The CDR3 length is 18 residues. From germline, CDR1 is MNHEY and CDR2 SMNVEV (reference sequence). In DNA, the CDR3 is TGTGCCAGCAGCCGTGGACTAGCGGGAGGAGGGGGCACAGATACGCAGTATTTT. Its protein product is CASSRGLAGGGGTDTQYF.

The chain joins TRBV11-2 to TRBJ2-3; a weak D match, TRBD1 (5 bases). The V end was cut by 3 bases, the J end by 6 bases, with 13 bases between. This CDR3 spans 14 amino acids. Germline lookup yields CDR1 SGHAT and CDR2 FQNNGV. The CDR3: CASSFRQPQDTQYF. CDR3 in DNA: TGTGCCAGCAGCTTTAGACAGCCCCAGGATACGCAGTATTTT. The full variable domain, its missing parts supplied by reference TRBV11-2 and TRBJ2-3, is EAGVAQSPRYKIIEKRQSVAFWCNPISGHATLYWYQQILGQGPKLLIQFQNNGVVDDSQLPKDRFSAERLKGVDSTLKIQPAKLEDSAVYLCASSFRQPQDTQYFGPGTRLTVL.

The chain carries TRBV5-1 and TRBJ2-3; D is unclear. V shed 1 base and J shed 2 bases, with 14 bases lying between them. The germline V gene encodes CDR1 SGHRS and CDR2 YFSETQ. The length of the CDR3 is 16 residues. CDR3 sequence: CASSLPAEHYTDTQYF. The CDR3, as DNA: TGCGCCAGCAGCTTGCCGGCGGAGCATTACACAGATACGCAGTATTTT.

The rearrangement uses TRBV27 and TRBJ1-4; D gene ambiguous. Trimming pared 3 bases from V and 0 bases from J, leaving 5 bases between. The CDR3 covers 14 residues. Germline loops: CDR1 MNHEY, CDR2 SMNVEV (reference sequence). CDR3 residues: CASSFTATNEKLFF. DNA for the CDR3: TGTGCCAGCAGTTTTACTGCAACTAATGAAAAACTGTTTTTT.

This clone was counted once. This chain uses TRBV9 with TRBJ1-4; 7 nucleotides align to TRBD1. V trimming: 4 bases; J trimming: 5 bases; junction bases outside the gene matches: 5. The CDR3 contains 14 residues. CDR1 and CDR2 (germline): SGDLS, YYNGEE. The CDR3 reads CASSPKTGNEKLFF. CDR3 nucleotides: TGTGCCAGCAGCCCGAAGACAGGGAATGAAAAACTGTTTTTT.

The rearrangement links TRBV14 to TRBJ2-1; D is uncertain. V lost 4 bases, J lost 0 bases, and 10 bases lay in between. In germline, CDR1 is SGHDN, CDR2 FVKESK. The CDR3 extends over 15 amino acids. The CDR3, as DNA: TGTGCCAGCAGCCCAAGATCGGGCTCCTACAATGAGCAGTTCTTC. This translates into CASSPRSGSYNEQFF.